Each of the 7 T cell receptor beta chains below was sequenced from the same sample in a study of vaccination effects on CD4 cells after COVID-19. In the ViraFEST assay, antigen-specific CD4+ clonotypes were identified by expansion after peptide-pool stimulation. Following culture for about ten days, CD4+ T cells were isolated. In the vaccine recipients, nucleocapsid antibodies were negative and there was no prior SARS-CoV-2 infection. Data came from immunoSEQ multiplex PCR; TCRdb stores just in-frame clones and leaves some out. The sample lists approximately 22,000 clones, approximately 77% occurring once. For these receptors, no antigen is known. This specimen was CD4+ T cells from PBMCs cultured with HCoV-NL63 spike peptides, taken before COVID-19 vaccination. These receptors came from a human donor who received a COVID-19 vaccine.

V and J are TRBV18 and TRBJ2-5; 7 nucleotides line up with TRBD2. The CDR3 totals 17 residues. The germline V gene has CDR1 KGHSH and CDR2 LQKENI. Germline trimming cut 3 bases from V and 2 bases from J; bases unmatched to any gene: 12. The CDR3 DNA reads as TGTGCCAGCTCACCTCAGAGCGGAGCGGGATTACAAGAGACCCAGTACTTC. Its translation is CASSPQSGAGLQETQYF. The complete variable domain, with remaining parts taken from reference TRBV18 and TRBJ2-5, reads NAGVMQNPRHLVRRRGQEARLRCSPMKGHSHVYWYRQLPEEGLKFMVYLQKENIIDESGMPKERFSAEFPKEGPSILRIQQVVRGDSAAYFCASSPQSGAGLQETQYFGPGTRLLVL.

CDR3 nucleotide sequence: TGTGCCAGCAGTTCCCGGCCGGGACAAGGAACTGAAGCTTTCTTT. Amino acid sequence: CASSSRPGQGTEAFF. The V call is TRBV2, the J call TRBJ1-1; D may be TRBD1 (6 bases). V lost 5 bases to trimming and J lost 5 bases, with 18 bases between them. The germline CDR1 and CDR2 sequences are SNHLY and FYNNEI. The CDR3 is 15 amino acids.

The chain carries TRBV7-8 and TRBJ1-2; 7 bases map to TRBD1. V was clipped by 5 bases and J by 2 bases; unmatched bases: 5. Germline V CDR1 and CDR2: SGHVS, FQNEAQ. The CDR3 is made up of 14 amino acids. The CDR3 DNA reads as TGTGCCAGCAGCGCCCGGGACAGAAACTATGGCTACACCTTC. Translating it yields CASSARDRNYGYTF.

The CDR3: CASSLRPEDNNEQFF. CDR3 nucleotide sequence: TGTGCCAGCAGCTTAAGACCAGAAGATAACAATGAGCAGTTCTTC. The J gene is TRBJ2-1, the V gene TRBV7-8, with unresolved D. Looked up from germline, CDR1 is SGHVS and CDR2 is FQNEAQ. The CDR3 is made up of 15 amino acids. V was shortened by 2 bases and J by 5 bases, with 13 bases between the two germline ends.

J is TRBJ2-7 and V is TRBV3-1 (or the pseudogene TRBV3-2), with D perhaps TRBD2 (6 bases). V was cut by 1 base and J by 0 bases, with 10 bases left in between. The CDR3 spans 15 residues. Germline V lookup: CDR1 LGHDT, CDR2 YNNKEL (reference sequence). The CDR3 here is CASSQAAGSSYEQYF. Here the CDR3 DNA reads TGTGCCAGCAGCCAAGCGGCGGGAAGCTCCTACGAGCAGTACTTC.

The chain has TRBV6-5 and TRBJ2-5, with D possibly being TRBD1 (6 bases). The CDR3 runs to 14 residues. From germline, CDR1 is MNHEY and CDR2 SVGAGI. V dropped 2 bases and J dropped 5 bases, with 12 bases sitting between them. The CDR3 here is CASSYGRQGETQYF. The CDR3 bases are TGTGCCAGCAGTTACGGGCGGCAGGGGGAGACCCAGTACTTC.

This chain uses TRBV7-2 with TRBJ2-3, with D uncertain. CDR3 length: 11 residues. The germline CDR1 and CDR2 sequences are SGHTA and FQGNSA. The ends were cut back, 4 bases at V and 7 bases at J, with 6 bases in the middle. The CDR3 bases are TGTGCCAGCAGCTCCGATTATACGCAGTATTTT. The encoded protein is CASSSDYTQYF.